This TCR beta chain was sequenced for a study of T cells in Graves' hyperthyroidism and ophthalmopathy. Study observations and caveats: Ophthalmopathy was predicted by the model a median of 6.5 months ahead of onset. Ophthalmopathy was separated from stable hyperthyroidism by a 13 V-J model.

Trimming took 4 bases from V and 0 from J, leaving 9 bases between them. CDR3 length: 14 amino acids. Germline V gene data show CDR1 as MNHNS and CDR2 as SASEGT. Diagnoses were established using clinical symptoms, serum thyroxine and TRAb, thyroid ultrasound and orbital computed tomography. Worth noting for this clonotype: Its specificity is not known.

Amplification of TCR beta CDR3 regions was performed using RNA transcripts as template. First-round RT-PCR with HTBI primers amplified the TCR CDR3 region. One entry per CDR3 protein results from TCRdb running MiXCR on the multiplex PCR reads. Of 350,000 or so distinct CDR3 sequences listed, roughly 18% are singletons. The chain combines TRBV6-1 with TRBJ1-1; D ambiguous. What was sequenced was blood. The sequence derives from a woman between 40 and 50 years old with Graves' ophthalmopathy. The CDR3 region has the DNA TGTGCCAGCAGTGGGAACGGAATGAACACTGAAGCTTTCTTT. Encoded protein: CASSGNGMNTEAFF.